This T cell receptor (beta chain) derives from a study of blood T cell repertoires in COVID-19. In the study overall: Some COVID-19 samples were acute and others convalescent; all came from the United States, Italy and Spain. Sources were T cells, B-cell-depleted T cells, or PBMCs; the material itself was cDNA or gDNA.

Germline V lookup: CDR1 LNHNV, CDR2 YYDKDF (reference sequence). The length of the CDR3 is 14 residues. V dropped 0 bases and J dropped 9 bases, with 9 bases sitting between them. Methods used by the authors: Reference gene primers were amplified, and this amplification served to estimate nucleated cell counts. Clones were read by immunoSEQ multiplex PCR, and TCRdb kept only the in-frame ones, dropping some. D and trimming were read from the DNA, whereas the V and J calls and clone size are those reported in that table. This table holds about 83,000 clones, approximately 85% found once. The sample taken for sequencing was peripheral blood. The receptor's source is a man aged 45 to 65 with active COVID-19. The rearrangement links TRBV15 to TRBJ1-6; the D is unclear. The CDR3 DNA reads as TGTGCCACCAGCAGAGATCATTCGGGTTCACCCCTCCACTTT. This codes for CATSRDHSGSPLHF.